A single sample gave rise to the 20 T cell receptor beta chains below, sequenced in a study of early T cells in non-severe SARS-CoV-2 infection. Via MiXCR, TCRdb re-called the 5' RACE reads, giving one row per CDR3 protein. The data contain 20,000 to 30,000 distinct CDR3 sequences, 4% to 4.5% of them singletons. Sequencing input: whole blood. These receptors all stem from an adult who was a healthcare worker with PCR-confirmed SARS-CoV-2 infection or an uninfected control (not recorded which).

This clonotype counts as medium-sized. The chain recombines TRBV4-2 with TRBJ2-5; TRBD1 might be the D (6 bases). The CDR3 is 15 residues long. The V gene's germline CDR1 is LGHNA and CDR2 YNFKEQ. V shed 5 bases and J shed 4 bases, with 17 bases lying between them. The CDR3 nucleotides are TGTGCCAGCAGCTTGGGGCAGGGGACCCTAGAGACCCAGTACTTC. Translation gives CASSLGQGTLETQYF.

In its sample, this clonotype was seen many times. The chain employs TRBV6-2 or TRBV6-3 and TRBJ2-1, with D possibly matching TRBD1 (6 bases). The V end lost 7 bases, the J end lost 0 bases, and 16 bases lay between the germline ends. Germline-derived CDR1 and CDR2 are MNHEY and SVGEGT. CDR3 length: 16 residues. Here the CDR3 DNA reads TGTGCCAGCACCTCCAGGCAGGGGTTCTCCTACAATGAGCAGTTCTTC. It is translated as CASTSRQGFSYNEQFF.

This clonotype was seen ten or more times. The chain recombines TRBV29-1 with TRBJ2-1; TRBD2 matches 11 bases. V dropped 6 bases and J dropped 0; count of bases not matched to a gene: 1. The CDR3 sequence is 14 residues long. Germline CDR1 is SQVTM and CDR2 is ANQGSEA. CDR3: CSVGLADSYNEQFF. The DNA of the CDR3 is TGCAGCGTGGGACTAGCGGACTCCTACAATGAGCAGTTCTTC.

This clonotype has at least ten counts. The chain employs TRBV29-1 and TRBJ2-7; 7 nucleotides align to TRBD1. The CDR3 consists of 13 residues. Looked up from germline, CDR1 is SQVTM and CDR2 is ANQGSEA. V shed 3 bases and J 1 base; nucleotides not matched to a gene: 3. The chain's CDR3 is CSVEPTGSYEQYF. CDR3 DNA sequence: TGCAGCGTTGAGCCGACAGGGTCCTACGAGCAGTACTTC.

This clonotype qualifies as medium-sized (0.01 to 0.1%). V gene TRBV5-1 combines with J gene TRBJ2-1; no firm D call. The germline V gene encodes CDR1 SGHRS and CDR2 YFSETQ. The CDR3 sequence is 16 residues long. The V end was cut by 0 bases, the J end by 8 bases, with 18 bases between. The CDR3 spells CASSLGVAFVGDEQFF. Written as DNA, the CDR3 is TGCGCCAGCAGCTTGGGAGTCGCTTTCGTGGGCGATGAGCAGTTCTTC.

This clonotype was detected ten times or more. The chain joins TRBV2 to TRBJ2-6, with D maybe TRBD1 (6 bases). V dropped 6 bases and J dropped 3 bases, with 21 bases sitting between them. Germline CDR1 and CDR2: SNHLY and FYNNEI. This CDR3 is 18 amino acids long. CDR3 loop: CASRKDRSGLGGANVLTF. The CDR3 DNA reads TGTGCCAGCAGGAAAGACAGGTCTGGGTTAGGTGGGGCCAACGTCCTGACTTTC.

This clonotype was seen many times. The rearrangement uses TRBV20-1 and TRBJ2-1; tentatively, D is TRBD2 (5 bases). The ends were cut back, 3 bases at V and 8 bases at J, with 23 bases in the middle. The CDR3 extends over 16 amino acids. Germline CDR1 is DFQATT and CDR2 is SNEGSKA (reference sequence). The CDR3 DNA reads as TGCAGTGCTAGGACGTCTTGGGCCCCAGAGGGCGATGAGCAGTTCTTC. Its translation is CSARTSWAPEGDEQFF.

This rearrangement joins TRBV2 to TRBJ1-5; D is unresolved. The CDR3 extends over 16 amino acids. The V and J ends lost 3 bases and 0 bases respectively, with 12 bases between them. The germline gives CDR1 SNHLY, CDR2 FYNNEI. The CDR3 sequence is CASSDPMDVSNQPQHF. DNA for the CDR3: TGTGCCAGCAGTGACCCCATGGACGTTAGCAATCAGCCCCAGCATTTT.

The CDR3 region is CASRTGTSGSRETQYF. The CDR3 region has the DNA TGTGCCAGTAGAACTGGGACTAGCGGGAGCAGGGAGACCCAGTACTTC. V usage is TRBV19 and J usage is TRBJ2-5; TRBD2 aligns across 14 bases. With 6 bases clipped from V and 5 bases from J, the junction kept 8 bases outside the gene matches. The V gene's germline CDR1 is LNHDA and CDR2 SQIVND (reference sequence). The length of the CDR3 is 16 residues.

This clonotype was seen ten or more times. DNA for the CDR3: TGCAGCGTTGATATAACGGCGAACACCGGGGAGCTGTTTTTT. Translation gives CSVDITANTGELFF. This chain uses TRBV29-1 with TRBJ2-2; D is unresolved. From germline, CDR1 is SQVTM and CDR2 ANQGSEA. V dropped 3 bases and J dropped 0 bases, with 8 bases sitting between them. The CDR3 is 14 amino acids.

In this sample, this clonotype turned up many times. A read error may account for a junction end that differs from germline. The rearrangement links TRBV9 to TRBJ1-3, with D possibly TRBD1 on 5 matching bases. The CDR3 consists of 18 residues. Germline V gene data show CDR1 as SGDLS and CDR2 as YYNGEE. CDR3 in amino acids: CASSVVPSLGGSENTIYF. In DNA form, the CDR3 reads TGTGCCAGCAGCGTCGTACCCTCCTTGGGGGGTTCTGAAAACACCATATATTTT.

This clonotype was seen only a few times. The chain carries TRBV7-6 and TRBJ1-2; the D gene is possibly TRBD1 (5 bases). Per the germline V gene, CDR1 is SGHVS and CDR2 is FNYEAQ. V lost 5 bases and J lost 12, with 22 bases in between. The CDR3 runs 14 residues. The CDR3 coding sequence is TGTGCCAGCAGCGGCAGGAGCCCCTTATGGGGGAACACCTTC. Amino acid sequence: CASSGRSPLWGNTF.

The sample holds many counts of this clonotype. The chain uses TRBV19 and TRBJ2-1; TRBD2 matches at 9 bases. After removal of 3 bases from V and 4 bases from J, the junction contained 4 bases not matched to a gene. The CDR3 length is 15 residues. Per germline, CDR1 LNHDA and CDR2 SQIVND (reference sequence). CDR3 loop: CASSIRLAGYNEQFF. The CDR3 DNA sequence: TGTGCCAGTAGTATTCGGCTAGCGGGATACAATGAGCAGTTCTTC.

The table lists this clonotype with many counts. The V gene is TRBV3-1, the J gene TRBJ2-3; 13 positions agree with TRBD2. Germline CDR1 and CDR2: LGHDT and YNNKEL (reference sequence). Germline trimming cut 0 bases from V and 9 bases from J; bases unmatched to any gene: 3. This CDR3 is built from 15 residues. Here the CDR3 DNA reads TGTGCCAGCAGCCAAGAGCCGACTAGCGGGAGGACGCAGTATTTT. Encoded protein: CASSQEPTSGRTQYF.

This clonotype has a count of ten or more. The chain couples TRBV7-2 to TRBJ2-7, with D perhaps assigned TRBD1 or TRBD2 (6 bases each). The CDR3 extends over 14 amino acids. Germline CDR1 reads SGHTA; CDR2 reads FQGNSA. With 3 bases removed from V and 9 bases from J, the gap between germline ends came to 18 bases. The CDR3 region is CASSLGGLQAGQYF. The DNA of the CDR3 is TGTGCCAGCAGCTTGGGGGGCCTCCAGGCCGGGCAGTACTTC. The full variable domain, rest sourced from reference TRBV7-2 and TRBJ2-7, is GAGVSQSPSNKVTEKGKDVELRCDPISGHTALYWYRQSLGQGLEFLIYFQGNSAPDKSGLPSDRFSAERTGGSVSTLTIQRTQQEDSAVYLCASSLGGLQAGQYFGPGTRLTVT.

This clonotype has at least ten counts. This rearrangement joins TRBV5-1 to TRBJ1-1, with D hard to call. Trimming took 4 bases from V and 5 from J, leaving 12 bases between them. From germline, CDR1 is SGHRS and CDR2 YFSETQ. The CDR3 covers 13 residues. CDR3 bases: TGCGCCAGCAGCATGCAAGGGTTGACTGAAGCTTTCTTT. Amino acids: CASSMQGLTEAFF.

This clonotype was seen at least ten times. The chain employs TRBV6-1 and TRBJ1-5; D perhaps matches TRBD1 (6 bases). Trimming took off 4 bases at V and 10 bases at J, with 20 bases between the two ends. This CDR3 has 15 residues. Germline CDR1 and CDR2: MNHNS and SASEGT. CDR3 coding DNA: TGTGCCAGCAGTGCGCAAGTACAGGGATCAGGCCCCCAGCATTTT. Protein product: CASSAQVQGSGPQHF.

Many counts were recorded for this clonotype. This chain joins TRBV20-1 and TRBJ2-3; D perhaps matches TRBD2 (6 bases). Germline V gene lookup returns CDR1 DFQATT and CDR2 SNEGSKA (reference sequence). The CDR3 is 16 residues long. Trimming cost V 5 bases and J 0 bases, with 18 bases left between them. The DNA for the CDR3 is TGCAGTGCTGCCTGGACCTTTAGCGGTAGCACAGATACGCAGTATTTT. Its protein is CSAAWTFSGSTDTQYF.

This clonotype was seen ten or more times. The chain recombines TRBV12-3 or TRBV12-4 with TRBJ2-3, with D perhaps TRBD2 (5 bases). V lost 6 bases and J lost 4, with 14 bases in between. This CDR3 has 14 residues. Here the CDR3 DNA reads TGTGCCAGCAGCCGTACTAGTTCTTCAGATACGCAGTATTTT. Translation gives CASSRTSSSDTQYF.

This clonotype was seen once. This rearrangement joins TRBV6-2 or TRBV6-3 to TRBJ2-7; D not certain. Germline CDR1 and CDR2: MNHEY and SVGEGT. The CDR3 spans 12 residues. Trimming stripped 4 bases from V and 3 bases from J, with 7 bases between. The CDR3 nucleotides read TGTGCCAGCAGTTTACAGCTCTACGAGCAGTACTTC. Its translation is CASSLQLYEQYF.